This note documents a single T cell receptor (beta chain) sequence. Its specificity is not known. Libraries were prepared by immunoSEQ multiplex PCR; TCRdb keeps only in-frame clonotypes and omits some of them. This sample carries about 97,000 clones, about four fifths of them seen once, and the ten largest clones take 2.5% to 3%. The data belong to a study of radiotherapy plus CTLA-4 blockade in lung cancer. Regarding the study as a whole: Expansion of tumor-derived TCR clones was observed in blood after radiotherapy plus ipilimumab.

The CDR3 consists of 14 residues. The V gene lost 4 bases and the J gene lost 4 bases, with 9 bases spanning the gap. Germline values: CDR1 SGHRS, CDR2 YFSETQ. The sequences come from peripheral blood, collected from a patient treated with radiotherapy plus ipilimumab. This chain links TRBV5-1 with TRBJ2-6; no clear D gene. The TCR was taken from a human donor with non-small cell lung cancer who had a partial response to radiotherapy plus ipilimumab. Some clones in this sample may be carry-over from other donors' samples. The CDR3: CASSINQGANVLTF. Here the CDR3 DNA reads TGCGCCAGCAGCATCAACCAGGGGGCCAACGTCCTGACTTTC.